Listed below are T cell receptor beta chains from one sample, sequenced in a study of cytomegalovirus exposure and HLA in healthy donors. Clones were read by immunoSEQ multiplex PCR, and TCRdb kept only the in-frame ones, dropping some. Among 100,000 to 150,000 clones listed, roughly 68% were seen once. The specimen was PBMCs. These receptors were obtained from a woman in her 50s in good health and CMV-seropositive. The CDR3 runs from the conserved cysteine through the conserved F or W.

v_call: TRBV5-1
cdr3_aa: CASSLGQNYGYTF

v_call: TRBV4-1
cdr3_aa: CASSQLWGTITDTQYF

v_call: TRBV7-8
cdr3_aa: CASSRGRTQETQYF

v_call: TRBV6-1
cdr3_aa: CASSELSAVGVF

v_call: TRBV19
cdr3_aa: CASSTPTGRNTEAFF

v_call: TRBV6-6
cdr3_aa: CASNVGANTEAFF

v_call: TRBV9
cdr3_aa: CASSVLGQGGEQFF

v_call: TRBV7-9
cdr3_aa: CASSPQGDYGYTF

v_call: TRBV5-1
cdr3_aa: CASSLEGGGDADTQYF

v_call: TRBV5-1
cdr3_aa: CASSQQGSLADVETQYF

v_call: TRBV2
cdr3_aa: CASKAGGVETQYF

v_call: TRBV7-2
cdr3_aa: CASSFQESYEQYF

v_call: TRBV6-9
cdr3_aa: CARSGGAYNEQFF

v_call: TRBV6-1
cdr3_aa: CASSQRYEQYF

v_call: TRBV5-5
cdr3_aa: CASSFPGGTQYF

v_call: TRBV21-1
cdr3_aa: CASSKRGTGGAGYGYTF

v_call: TRBV30
cdr3_aa: CAWNYRGPSPLHF

v_call: TRBV14
cdr3_aa: CASSKGYSTDTQYF

v_call: TRBV4-1
cdr3_aa: CASSQDFGGGFSGANVLTF

v_call: TRBV4-2
cdr3_aa: CASSQEGTGGPQEQYF

v_call: TRBV7-2
cdr3_aa: CASSSPGRAGGELFF

v_call: TRBV6-1
cdr3_aa: CASSRDRVSYEQYF

v_call: TRBV11-2
cdr3_aa: CASSPRWQQETQYF

v_call: TRBV11-2
cdr3_aa: CASSIDREEKLFF

v_call: TRBV5-1
cdr3_aa: CASSLAGTGVDAFF

v_call: TRBV7-2
cdr3_aa: CASSESSRSYEQYF

v_call: TRBV7-8
cdr3_aa: CASSVLATRQETQYF

v_call: TRBV5-1
cdr3_aa: CASSLDDYGQGGETQYF

v_call: TRBV4-3
cdr3_aa: CASSHWTERKNTGELFF

v_call: TRBV7-8
cdr3_aa: CASSFPSGAAQGSYEQYF

v_call: TRBV5-1
cdr3_aa: CASSLRAGGSYNEQFF

v_call: TRBV19
cdr3_aa: CASSIETGQGNYGYPF

v_call: TRBV11-2
cdr3_aa: CASSAGQDYEQYF